A selection of T cell receptor beta chains follows, all from one sample in a study of blood T cell repertoires in COVID-19. Libraries were prepared by immunoSEQ multiplex PCR; TCRdb keeps only in-frame clonotypes and omits some of them. The sample holds 90,000 to 100,000 clones, roughly 90% seen once. Input material: peripheral blood. The receptors stem from a man aged 50 or older with COVID-19, enrolled during active disease. Each CDR3 is given with its conserved first and last residue. A D gene is named only where the DNA matches it firmly. Clone size, where shown, is once, few, many, or a class for clones that have expanded.

D gene: TRBD1; clone size: NA; J gene: TRBJ1-1; V gene: TRBV28; CDR3 protein: CASGRGTGGTFF; CDR3 DNA: TGTGCCAGCGGACGAGGGACAGGGGGAACTTTCTTT
D gene: TRBD1; clone size: NA; J gene: TRBJ1-6; V gene: TRBV7-2; CDR3 protein: CASSQGQGGSPLHF; CDR3 DNA: TGTGCCAGCAGCCAGGGACAGGGAGGATCACCCCTCCACTTT
D gene: NA; clone size: NA; J gene: TRBJ2-3; V gene: TRBV19; CDR3 protein: CASRPRGTDTQYF; CDR3 DNA: TGTGCCAGTAGACCCAGGGGCACAGATACGCAGTATTTT
D gene: TRBD1; clone size: NA; J gene: TRBJ1-4; V gene: TRBV3-1/TRBV3-2; CDR3 protein: CASRRQGTNEKLFF; CDR3 DNA: TGTGCCAGCAGAAGACAGGGAACTAATGAAAAACTGTTTTTT
D gene: TRBD1; clone size: NA; J gene: TRBJ2-7; V gene: TRBV6-1; CDR3 protein: CASSERQGAREQYF; CDR3 DNA: TGTGCCAGCAGTGAAAGGCAGGGGGCTCGCGAGCAGTACTTC
D gene: TRBD1; clone size: NA; J gene: TRBJ1-1; V gene: TRBV28; CDR3 protein: CASLQGANTEAFF; CDR3 DNA: TGTGCCAGTCTACAGGGGGCAAACACTGAAGCTTTCTTT
D gene: NA; clone size: NA; J gene: TRBJ1-1; V gene: TRBV6-5; CDR3 protein: CASMVAGVFSTEAFF; CDR3 DNA: TGTGCCAGCATGGTTGCCGGAGTTTTTTCTACTGAAGCTTTCTTT
D gene: TRBD1; clone size: NA; J gene: TRBJ1-2; V gene: TRBV5-4; CDR3 protein: CASSPGGTGGLYTF; CDR3 DNA: TGTGCCAGCAGCCCCGGGGGGACAGGGGGACTCTACACCTTC
D gene: TRBD1; clone size: NA; J gene: TRBJ1-2; V gene: TRBV5-6; CDR3 protein: CASSLRANRGHGYTF; CDR3 DNA: TGTGCCAGCAGCTTGCGAGCAAACAGGGGGCATGGCTACACCTTC
D gene: TRBD1; clone size: once; J gene: TRBJ2-7; V gene: TRBV14; CDR3 protein: CASSGGGQAVKYF; CDR3 DNA: TGTGCCAGCAGCGGAGGGGGACAGGCGGTGAAGTACTTC
D gene: NA; clone size: NA; J gene: TRBJ2-1; V gene: TRBV7-2; CDR3 protein: CASSHLQGSIHSNEQFF; CDR3 DNA: TGTGCCAGCAGCCACCTACAAGGGAGTATTCATAGCAATGAGCAGTTCTTC
D gene: NA; clone size: few; J gene: TRBJ2-1; V gene: TRBV2; CDR3 protein: CASMNGSLYNEQFF; CDR3 DNA: TGTGCCAGCATGAACGGGTCCCTTTACAATGAGCAGTTCTTC
D gene: TRBD1; clone size: NA; J gene: TRBJ2-7; V gene: TRBV28; CDR3 protein: CASRRQGINEQYF; CDR3 DNA: TGTGCCAGCAGACGACAGGGTATCAACGAGCAGTACTTC
D gene: TRBD1; clone size: NA; J gene: TRBJ1-5; V gene: TRBV19; CDR3 protein: CASSIDPTGPRDQPQHF; CDR3 DNA: TGTGCCAGTAGTATAGACCCGACAGGGCCGAGGGATCAGCCCCAGCATTTT
D gene: NA; clone size: NA; J gene: TRBJ2-4; V gene: TRBV4-1; CDR3 protein: CASSQDLPTGIQYF; CDR3 DNA: TGCGCCAGCAGCCAAGATCTTCCTACGGGCATTCAGTACTTC
D gene: NA; clone size: once; J gene: TRBJ2-2; V gene: TRBV11-3; CDR3 protein: CASSHGQPLNTGELFF; CDR3 DNA: TGTGCCAGCAGCCATGGACAGCCCCTTAACACCGGGGAGCTGTTTTTT
D gene: TRBD1; clone size: NA; J gene: TRBJ1-2; V gene: TRBV28; CDR3 protein: CASSLGRGPSGYTF; CDR3 DNA: TGTGCCAGCAGTTTGGGCAGGGGGCCGAGTGGCTACACCTTC
D gene: NA; clone size: NA; J gene: TRBJ2-3; V gene: TRBV3-1/TRBV3-2; CDR3 protein: CASSQRTGRDTQYF; CDR3 DNA: TGTGCCAGCAGCCAACGGACGGGGAGAGATACGCAGTATTTT
D gene: NA; clone size: NA; J gene: TRBJ2-1; V gene: TRBV2; CDR3 protein: CASSEAIPGHGPTLPYNEQFF; CDR3 DNA: TGTGCCAGCAGTGAAGCCATTCCGGGACACGGGCCAACCCTACCCTACAATGAGCAGTTCTTC
D gene: NA; clone size: NA; J gene: TRBJ1-2; V gene: TRBV30; CDR3 protein: CAWSERQYGYTF; CDR3 DNA: TGTGCCTGGAGTGAGAGACAGTATGGCTACACCTTC
D gene: NA; clone size: NA; J gene: TRBJ1-1; V gene: TRBV21-1; CDR3 protein: CASRTFKQGNTEAFF; CDR3 DNA: TGTGCCAGCAGGACATTTAAACAGGGGAACACTGAAGCTTTCTTT
D gene: TRBD1; clone size: NA; J gene: TRBJ1-5; V gene: TRBV4-2; CDR3 protein: CASSREGARSDQPQHF; CDR3 DNA: TGTGCCAGCAGCCGAGAGGGGGCGCGAAGCGATCAGCCCCAGCATTTT
D gene: TRBD2; clone size: NA; J gene: TRBJ2-7; V gene: TRBV10-2; CDR3 protein: CASSDQGGEQYF; CDR3 DNA: TGCGCCAGCAGTGATCAGGGAGGGGAGCAGTACTTC
D gene: NA; clone size: NA; J gene: TRBJ2-7; V gene: TRBV3-1/TRBV3-2; CDR3 protein: CASSQVGGIYEQYF; CDR3 DNA: TGTGCCAGCAGCCAAGTTGGGGGGATATACGAGCAGTACTTC
D gene: NA; clone size: NA; J gene: TRBJ2-7; V gene: TRBV21-1; CDR3 protein: CASSKKSDHDYEQYF; CDR3 DNA: TGTGCCAGCAGCAAAAAATCAGATCACGATTACGAGCAGTACTTC
D gene: TRBD1; clone size: NA; J gene: TRBJ1-2; V gene: TRBV29-1; CDR3 protein: CSVEDRAANYGYTF; CDR3 DNA: TGCAGCGTTGAGGACAGGGCCGCTAACTATGGCTACACCTTC
D gene: TRBD1; clone size: NA; J gene: TRBJ1-2; V gene: TRBV6-5; CDR3 protein: CASSRDRGPASFYTF; CDR3 DNA: TGTGCCAGCAGCCGGGACAGGGGGCCGGCTTCTTTCTACACCTTC
D gene: NA; clone size: NA; J gene: TRBJ2-5; V gene: TRBV21-1; CDR3 protein: CARKTGAETQYF; CDR3 DNA: TGTGCCAGAAAGACAGGGGCAGAGACCCAGTACTTC
D gene: NA; clone size: few; J gene: TRBJ2-5; V gene: TRBV7-2; CDR3 protein: CASSLARYGWETQYF; CDR3 DNA: TGTGCCAGCAGCTTAGCCCGGTACGGGTGGGAGACCCAGTACTTC
D gene: NA; clone size: NA; J gene: TRBJ1-1; V gene: TRBV18; CDR3 protein: CASSEVRGEAFF; CDR3 DNA: TGTGCCAGCTCAGAGGTAAGGGGTGAAGCTTTCTTT
D gene: NA; clone size: once; J gene: TRBJ1-2; V gene: TRBV27; CDR3 protein: CASSLRPPHYGYTF; CDR3 DNA: TGTGCCAGCAGTTTACGTCCACCACATTATGGCTACACCTTC
D gene: TRBD1; clone size: NA; J gene: TRBJ2-7; V gene: TRBV18; CDR3 protein: CASAWDRSYEQYF; CDR3 DNA: TGTGCCAGCGCTTGGGACAGGTCCTACGAGCAGTACTTC
D gene: NA; clone size: NA; J gene: TRBJ2-2; V gene: TRBV4-3; CDR3 protein: CASSLQDQGTGELFF; CDR3 DNA: TGCGCCAGCAGCCTACAAGATCAGGGGACCGGGGAGCTGTTTTTT
D gene: NA; clone size: NA; J gene: TRBJ2-3; V gene: TRBV28; CDR3 protein: CASSLGGAADTQYF; CDR3 DNA: TGTGCCAGCAGTTTAGGGGGCGCGGCAGATACGCAGTATTTT
D gene: NA; clone size: NA; J gene: TRBJ1-2; V gene: TRBV21-1; CDR3 protein: CASSKGARRRGYTF; CDR3 DNA: TGTGCCAGCAGCAAAGGAGCACGCCGTCGGGGCTACACCTTC
D gene: TRBD1; clone size: once; J gene: TRBJ1-4; V gene: TRBV29-1; CDR3 protein: CSVGTGFAKLFF; CDR3 DNA: TGCAGCGTTGGGACAGGGTTTGCAAAACTGTTTTTT
D gene: TRBD1; clone size: few; J gene: TRBJ2-5; V gene: TRBV11-2; CDR3 protein: CASSLGTGVQETQYF; CDR3 DNA: TGTGCCAGCAGCTTAGGAACAGGGGTCCAAGAGACCCAGTACTTC
D gene: NA; clone size: NA; J gene: TRBJ1-3; V gene: TRBV5-4; CDR3 protein: CASSFKQLQYSSGNTIYF; CDR3 DNA: TGTGCCAGCAGCTTTAAACAGCTACAGTATTCCTCTGGAAACACCATATATTTT
D gene: TRBD1; clone size: once; J gene: TRBJ1-2; V gene: TRBV5-1; CDR3 protein: CASSLGRGTGLDGYTF; CDR3 DNA: TGCGCCAGCAGCTTGGGACGCGGGACAGGGCTTGATGGCTACACCTTC
D gene: TRBD2; clone size: NA; J gene: TRBJ2-7; V gene: TRBV7-2; CDR3 protein: CASSLRTSSGYEQYF; CDR3 DNA: TGTGCCAGCAGCTTACGGACTAGTAGTGGGTACGAGCAGTACTTC
D gene: NA; clone size: NA; J gene: TRBJ1-1; V gene: TRBV24-1; CDR3 protein: CATSESGNTEAFF; CDR3 DNA: TGTGCCACCAGTGAATCAGGGAACACTGAAGCTTTCTTT
D gene: NA; clone size: few; J gene: TRBJ1-5; V gene: TRBV2; CDR3 protein: CASSDQGLQPQHF; CDR3 DNA: TGTGCCAGCAGTGATCAGGGGTTACAGCCCCAGCATTTT
D gene: TRBD2; clone size: NA; J gene: TRBJ2-7; V gene: TRBV10-1; CDR3 protein: CASRTGLAGPGSYEQYF; CDR3 DNA: TGCGCCAGCAGGACGGGACTAGCGGGCCCTGGGTCCTACGAGCAGTACTTC
D gene: TRBD1; clone size: NA; J gene: TRBJ2-7; V gene: TRBV28; CDR3 protein: CASSSNRGRIYEQYF; CDR3 DNA: TGTGCCAGCAGTTCTAACAGGGGGCGCATCTACGAGCAGTACTTC
D gene: TRBD1; clone size: NA; J gene: TRBJ2-7; V gene: TRBV7-3; CDR3 protein: CASGTTGGEQYF; CDR3 DNA: TGTGCCAGCGGGACGACAGGGGGTGAGCAGTACTTC
D gene: NA; clone size: NA; J gene: TRBJ2-5; V gene: TRBV7-2; CDR3 protein: CASSRLGGLKETQYF; CDR3 DNA: TGTGCCAGCAGCCGGTTGGGGGGGCTGAAGGAGACCCAGTACTTC
D gene: NA; clone size: NA; J gene: TRBJ1-2; V gene: TRBV19; CDR3 protein: CASKVRGGYGYTF; CDR3 DNA: TGTGCCAGTAAGGTTCGGGGTGGCTATGGCTACACCTTC